This TCR beta chain was retrieved from a study of blood T cell repertoires in COVID-19. Background on the study: Samples of COVID-19 (acute and convalescent) were obtained from the United States, Italy and Spain. T cells, B-cell-depleted T cells, or PBMCs provided the cDNA or gDNA that served as material.

This CDR3 region has 14 residues. V was pared by 6 bases and J by 8 bases, with 20 bases between. CDR1 is SGHNT and CDR2 is YYREEE in the germline V gene (reference sequence). One Seattle source followed patients from active infection through their disease course. In the original workflow: Scientists estimated how many nucleated cells there were by amplifying reference gene primers. Assay: immunoSEQ multiplex PCR; the TCRdb copy retains only in-frame clones and omits some. V, J and clone size reflect that table, while D and trimming were determined from the DNA. The table records some 100,000 clones, about 86% of them present only once.

The chain has TRBV5-4 and TRBJ1-2; the D gene is possibly TRBD1 (5 bases). The sequenced sample was peripheral blood. The source is a man in his fifties or sixties with COVID-19, enrolled during active disease. The CDR3 loop reads CASKDTAPTRGYTF. The CDR3 DNA follows: TGTGCCAGCAAGGACACGGCCCCTACAAGGGGCTACACCTTC.